These 27 T cell receptor beta chains were sequenced from one sample in a study of blood T cells in healthy people across ages. A J-beta primer mix and a sample-barcoded 5' primer were used in a second PCR of roughly 7 to 12 cycles. TCRdb passed the 5' RACE reads through MiXCR, listing each CDR3 protein once. Here the sample spans hundreds of thousands of distinct CDR3 sequences, around three fifths being singletons. Sequencing was carried out using blood. Receptor source: a man in his sixties in good health.

The V call is TRBV6-6, the J call TRBJ1-4, with no clear D. Germline CDR1 is MNHNY and CDR2 is SVGAGI (reference sequence). The ends were cut back, 6 bases at V and 5 bases at J, with 10 bases in the middle. This CDR3 contains 13 residues. CDR3 amino acids: CASSPVANEKLFF. The CDR3 DNA is TGTGCCAGCAGCCCCGTAGCAAATGAAAAACTGTTTTTT.

The rearrangement uses TRBV18 and TRBJ1-2; unclear D gene. V lost 3 bases and J 1 base, leaving 12 bases between the germline ends. This CDR3 spans 15 amino acids. Germline CDR1 KGHSH, CDR2 LQKENI. The DNA of the CDR3 is TGTGCCAGCTCACCCTACCGGGCGGGTAACTATGGCTACACCTTC. Amino acids: CASSPYRAGNYGYTF.

This chain connects TRBV7-2 to TRBJ2-3; tentatively, D is TRBD2 (6 bases). The V and J ends lost 3 bases and 2 bases respectively, with 9 bases between them. This CDR3 spans 14 amino acids. Germline V gene data show CDR1 as SGHTA and CDR2 as FQGNSA. CDR3 sequence: CASSLRDLTDTQYF. The DNA of the CDR3 is TGTGCCAGCAGCTTGCGGGACCTCACAGATACGCAGTATTTT.

The rearrangement links TRBV3-1 to TRBJ1-1; D unresolved. Trimming took off 0 bases at V and 1 base at J, with 12 bases between the two ends. The CDR3 has 16 amino acids. Germline V gene sequence: CDR1 LGHDT, CDR2 YNNKEL (reference sequence). In DNA, the CDR3 is TGTGCCAGCAGCCAAGATTCGGCGGAAAGGAACACTGAAGCTTTCTTT. It specifies CASSQDSAERNTEAFF.

This chain uses TRBV4-1 with TRBJ2-3; D uncertain. Germline CDR1 is MGHRA and CDR2 is YSYEKL. This CDR3 contains 15 residues. V was cut by 0 bases and J by 0 bases, with 7 bases left in between. This chain's CDR3 is CASSQDGHSTDTQYF. In DNA, the CDR3 is TGCGCCAGCAGCCAAGATGGGCACAGCACAGATACGCAGTATTTT.

This sequence joins TRBV3-1 and TRBJ2-7; 9 bases line up with TRBD1. TRBJ2-4 matches the DNA end more closely, so the J call is doubtful. The germline CDR1 and CDR2 sequences are LGHDT and YNNKEL (reference sequence). This CDR3 has 15 residues. CDR3 protein: CASSGTGSSQNIQYF. The CDR3 DNA reads TGTGCCAGCAGCGGGACAGGGTCGTCCCAAAACATTCAGTACTTC.

The chain uses TRBV25-1 and TRBJ1-5; D ambiguous. Germline values: CDR1 MGHDK, CDR2 SYGVNS. Trimming cost V 1 base and J 0 bases, with 7 bases left between them. The CDR3 contains 15 residues. CDR3 in amino acids: CASSESGYSNQPQHF. In DNA form, the CDR3 reads TGTGCCAGCAGTGAATCCGGTTATAGCAATCAGCCCCAGCATTTT.

A word on this clonotype: Relative to the germline gene, one junction end is altered; a read error may explain this. The rearrangement links TRBV4-1 to TRBJ2-7; the D gene is possibly TRBD2 (5 bases). The CDR3 loop spans 15 amino acids. The germline V gene has CDR1 MGHRA and CDR2 YSYEKL. CDR3 residues: CASSQERASYNEQYF. The CDR3 DNA sequence: TGCGCTAGCAGCCAAGAGAGGGCTTCCTACAATGAGCAGTACTTC.

The chain combines TRBV6-5 with TRBJ1-1, with D unclear. This CDR3 is built from 13 residues. V was pared by 5 bases and J by 6 bases, with 13 bases between. CDR1 is MNHEY, CDR2 SVGAGI, per germline. Here the CDR3 DNA reads TGTGCCAGCAGTACCCCCATAGAGGCTGAAGCTTTCTTT. Translating gives CASSTPIEAEAFF.

This chain uses TRBV7-2 with TRBJ1-4; maybe TRBD1 (6 bases). The V gene lost 1 base and the J gene lost 0 bases, with 9 bases spanning the gap. This CDR3 has 16 amino acids. Germline CDR1 and CDR2: SGHTA and FQGNSA. The CDR3 protein is CASSLDRASTNEKLFF. Written as DNA, the CDR3 is TGTGCCAGCAGCTTAGACAGGGCTTCAACTAATGAAAAACTGTTTTTT.

This clonotype was counted at least ten times. The chain joins TRBV7-8 to TRBJ2-5; TRBD2 matches 7 bases. Germline values: CDR1 SGHVS, CDR2 FQNEAQ. V lost 0 bases to trimming and J lost 7 bases; unmatched junction nucleotides: 2. The CDR3 sequence is 13 residues long. CDR3 DNA: TGTGCCAGCAGCTTAGCAGGCGGGGGGACCCAGTACTTC. Translation: CASSLAGGGTQYF.

The count of this clonotype is one. Since a much larger clone is just one base distant, this may be a read error. The chain links TRBV24-1 to TRBJ2-1; TRBD2 aligns across 10 bases. The germline CDR1 and CDR2 sequences are KGHDR and SFDVKD. V was clipped by 3 bases and J by 7 bases; unmatched bases: 5. The CDR3 covers 15 residues. In DNA form, the CDR3 reads TGTGCCACCAGTGATGGTGCTAGCGGGGGAAATGAGCAGTTCTTC. This sequence encodes CATSDGASGGNEQFF.

This clonotype was detected a few times. V usage is TRBV29-1 and J usage is TRBJ2-3, with D unresolved. Germline V gives CDR1 SQVTM, CDR2 ANQGSEA. V shed 8 bases and J shed 4 bases, with 10 bases lying between them. The CDR3 totals 11 residues. For the CDR3, the DNA is TGCAGCTCATACGGGTCAGATACGCAGTATTTT. Its translation: CSSYGSDTQYF.

The chain couples TRBV10-3 to TRBJ2-3, with D possibly matching TRBD2 (5 bases). Trimming took 2 bases from V and 5 from J, leaving 17 bases between them. This CDR3 region has 16 residues. Germline V gene sequence: CDR1 ENHRY, CDR2 SYGVKD. CDR3 DNA: TGTGCCATCAGTGAGGGCGCGGTACCCGGAGGAGATACGCAGTATTTT. Translating it yields CAISEGAVPGGDTQYF.

V usage is TRBV3-1 and J usage is TRBJ2-4, with 7 nucleotides matching TRBD2. The DNA end lines up better with TRBJ2-7; the J call may be wrong. Germline V lookup: CDR1 LGHDT, CDR2 YNNKEL (reference sequence). This CDR3 has 16 residues. The CDR3 DNA follows: TGTGCCAGCAGCCCAAAGGCACTAGCGACTACCTACGAGCAGTACTTC. Its protein is CASSPKALATTYEQYF.

The rearrangement uses TRBV20-1 and TRBJ2-7, with 12 bases lining up with TRBD1. The CDR3 spans 14 residues. Germline CDR1 and CDR2: DFQATT and SNEGSKA (reference sequence). Losses at the gene ends were 4 bases for V and 5 bases for J; bases not matched to a gene: 6. In DNA, the CDR3 is TGCAGTGCTATCGGGACAGGGGGCATCAACGAGCAGTACTTC. It yields the protein CSAIGTGGINEQYF.

The gene calls are TRBV10-3 and TRBJ1-2; perhaps TRBD1 as D (5 bases). CDR3 length: 14 amino acids. Germline loops: CDR1 ENHRY, CDR2 SYGVKD. V was cut by 0 bases and J by 4 bases, with 9 bases left in between. The CDR3 nucleotides read TGTGCCATCAGTGAGTCTGCAGGGACCTATGGCTACACCTTC. Translation gives CAISESAGTYGYTF.

V gene TRBV6-1 combines with J gene TRBJ1-2, with 10 nucleotides matching TRBD1. CDR3 length: 17 amino acids. From germline, CDR1 is MNHNS and CDR2 SASEGT. V shed 7 bases and J 1 base; nucleotides not matched to a gene: 12. CDR3 nucleotide sequence: TGTGCCAGCAAGGTGGCGGGAGACAGGGGGCATAACTATGGCTACACCTTC. As protein: CASKVAGDRGHNYGYTF.

The CDR3 DNA reads as TGCGCCAGCAGCCATGGCCCCCGGGGGGGCGGAACCGGGGAGCTGTTTTTT. Translated: CASSHGPRGGGTGELFF. The chain couples TRBV4-1 to TRBJ2-2; 8 bases are shared with TRBD2. The CDR3 loop spans 17 amino acids. The V gene's germline CDR1 is MGHRA and CDR2 YSYEKL. With 3 bases clipped from V and 5 bases from J, the junction kept 11 bases outside the gene matches.

The chain recombines TRBV12-3 or TRBV12-4 with TRBJ1-2; weak D call: TRBD1 (5 bases). The CDR3 runs to 14 residues. The V gene lost 6 bases and the J gene lost 4 bases, with 15 bases spanning the gap. CDR3 protein: CASSLGRTTYGYTF. CDR3 nucleotide sequence: TGTGCCAGCAGCCTGGGACGGACAACCTATGGCTACACCTTC.

This clonotype was seen at least ten times. The CDR3 region has the DNA TGCAGCGTTGGGGGGGTAGGGGCCAACGTCCTGACTTTC. Amino acids: CSVGGVGANVLTF. V is TRBV29-1 and J is TRBJ2-6, with D possibly matching TRBD2 (6 bases). Germline V gene sequence: CDR1 SQVTM, CDR2 ANQGSEA. V lost 4 bases and J 4 bases, leaving 8 bases between the germline ends. The CDR3 extends over 13 amino acids.

This chain joins TRBV28 and TRBJ1-6; D might be TRBD1 (6 bases). V lost 5 bases and J lost 13, with 12 bases in between. The CDR3 is 12 amino acids. Germline V CDR1 and CDR2: MDHEN, SYDVKM. Here the CDR3 DNA reads TGTGCCAGCAGTCTCCTACAGGGCCCCCTCCACTTT. Protein: CASSLLQGPLHF.

The chain is built from TRBV29-1 and TRBJ2-7, with D unclear. The V gene lost 2 bases and the J gene lost 7 bases, with 12 bases spanning the gap. CDR1 and CDR2 (germline): SQVTM, ANQGSEA. The CDR3 loop spans 12 amino acids. The CDR3 loop is CSVELQLSEQYF. In DNA, the CDR3 is TGCAGCGTTGAATTACAGCTCTCGGAGCAGTACTTC.

This clonotype was detected a few times. J is TRBJ2-2 and V is TRBV11-2, with D perhaps matching TRBD2 (6 bases). Looked up from germline, CDR1 is SGHAT and CDR2 is FQNNGV. CDR3 length equals 15 residues. The V end was cut by 1 base, the J end by 3 bases, with 9 bases between. The CDR3 region has the DNA TGTGCCAGCAGCTTAGGACGGGGGTACACCGGGGAGCTGTTTTTT. This sequence encodes CASSLGRGYTGELFF.

The rearrangement links TRBV10-3 to TRBJ2-7, with 8 bases fitting TRBD2. CDR3 length: 16 amino acids. The J segment lost 2 bases and the V segment lost 0 bases, leaving 6 bases of the junction unmatched. Germline lookup yields CDR1 ENHRY and CDR2 SYGVKD. CDR3 residues: CAISESAGGPTYEQYF. Written as DNA, the CDR3 is TGTGCCATCAGTGAGTCGGCGGGGGGCCCTACCTACGAGCAGTACTTC.

The DNA of the CDR3 is TGTGCCGTTCGGACGGAGAACACCGGGGAGCTGTTTTTT. The encoded protein is CAVRTENTGELFF. The chain couples TRBV10-3 to TRBJ2-2; no reliable D call. Germline V gene data show CDR1 as ENHRY and CDR2 as SYGVKD. The V end was cut by 11 bases, the J end by 1 base, with 11 bases between. The CDR3 length is 13 residues.

In its sample, this clonotype was seen a few times. This chain uses TRBV5-1 with TRBJ1-2; weak D call: TRBD1 (5 bases). There are 15 residues in the CDR3. Germline V CDR1 and CDR2: SGHRS, YFSETQ. Trimming removed 4 bases from V and 0 bases from J, with 13 bases in between. In nucleotides, the CDR3 is TGCGCCAGCAGCCCGCCAACAGGCCCTAACTATGGCTACACCTTC. It codes for CASSPPTGPNYGYTF.